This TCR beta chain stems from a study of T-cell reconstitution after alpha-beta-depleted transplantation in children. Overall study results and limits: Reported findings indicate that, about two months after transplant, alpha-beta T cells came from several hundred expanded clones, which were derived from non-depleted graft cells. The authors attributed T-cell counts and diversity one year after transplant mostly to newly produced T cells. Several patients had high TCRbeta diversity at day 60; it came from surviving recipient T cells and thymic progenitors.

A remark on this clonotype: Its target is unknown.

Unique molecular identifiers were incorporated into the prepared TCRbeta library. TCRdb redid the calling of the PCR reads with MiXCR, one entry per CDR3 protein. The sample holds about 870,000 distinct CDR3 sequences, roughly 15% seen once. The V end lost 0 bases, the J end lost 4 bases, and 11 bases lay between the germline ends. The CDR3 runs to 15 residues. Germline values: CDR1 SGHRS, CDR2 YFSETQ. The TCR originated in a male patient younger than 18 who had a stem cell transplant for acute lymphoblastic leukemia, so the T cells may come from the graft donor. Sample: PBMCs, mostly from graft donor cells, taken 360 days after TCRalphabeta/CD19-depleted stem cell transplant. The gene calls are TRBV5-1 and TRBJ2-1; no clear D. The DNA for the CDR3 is TGCGCCAGCAGCTTGGCGGCAGTACCTTACAATGAGCAGTTCTTC. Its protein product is CASSLAAVPYNEQFF.